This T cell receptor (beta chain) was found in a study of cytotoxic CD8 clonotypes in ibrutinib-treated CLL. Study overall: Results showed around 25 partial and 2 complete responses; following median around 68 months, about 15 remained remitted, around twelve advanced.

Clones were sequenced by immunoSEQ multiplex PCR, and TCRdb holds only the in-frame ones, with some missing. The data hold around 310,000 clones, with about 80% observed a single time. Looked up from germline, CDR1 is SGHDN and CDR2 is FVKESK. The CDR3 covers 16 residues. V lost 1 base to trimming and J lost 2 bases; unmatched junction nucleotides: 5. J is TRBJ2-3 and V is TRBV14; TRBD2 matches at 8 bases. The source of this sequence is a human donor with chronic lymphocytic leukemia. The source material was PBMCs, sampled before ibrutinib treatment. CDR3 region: CASSQVIAGNTDTQYF. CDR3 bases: TGTGCCAGCAGCCAAGTGATAGCGGGAAACACAGATACGCAGTATTTT. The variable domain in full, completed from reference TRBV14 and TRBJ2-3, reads EAGVTQFPSHSVIEKGQTVTLRCDPISGHDNLYWYRRVMGKEIKFLLHFVKESKQDESGMPNNRFLAERTGGTYSTLKVQPAELEDSGVYFCASSQVIAGNTDTQYFGPGTRLTVL.